This T cell receptor beta chain appears in the sequencing data of a study of CD8 T cells in Susac syndrome. After removal of 3 bases from V and 3 bases from J, the junction contained 13 bases not matched to a gene. Germline values: CDR1 SQVTM, CDR2 ANQGSEA. The CDR3 sequence is 18 residues long. An input of 0.5 to 1 ug of RNA was subjected to reverse transcription using random hexamers. Across 54 Vbeta and 13 Jbeta, immunoSEQ multiplex PCR amplified TCR beta CDR3. One entry per CDR3 protein, called by TCRdb with MiXCR from the immunoSEQ multiplex PCR reads. This table has approximately 120,000 distinct CDR3 sequences, 90% to 96% appearing once. It was negative isolation that provided the CD8+ and CD4+ T cells, whereas TEMRA cells were enriched by FACS.

This receptor was identified in a human donor in good health. The sample was CD4+ T cells from PBMCs. This chain uses TRBV29-1 with TRBJ2-1, with 11 bases aligning to TRBD1. CDR3 nucleotides: TGCAGCGTTGACTCGGGACAGGGGGGCGTAGGGGGCTACAATGAGCAGTTCTTC. The encoded protein is CSVDSGQGGVGGYNEQFF.